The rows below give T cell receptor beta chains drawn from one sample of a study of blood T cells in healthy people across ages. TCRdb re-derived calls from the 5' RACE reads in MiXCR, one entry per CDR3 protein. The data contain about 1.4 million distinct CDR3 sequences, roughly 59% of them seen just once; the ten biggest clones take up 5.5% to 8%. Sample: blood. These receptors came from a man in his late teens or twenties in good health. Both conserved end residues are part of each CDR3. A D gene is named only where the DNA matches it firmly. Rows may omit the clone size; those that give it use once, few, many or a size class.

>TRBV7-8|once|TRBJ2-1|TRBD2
CASSLDSGGRPYNEQFF
TGTGCCAGCAGCTTAGATAGCGGGGGCCGTCCCTACAATGAGCAGTTCTTC
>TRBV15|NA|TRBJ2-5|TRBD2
CATSTQGSSGRLETQYF
TGTGCCACCAGCACTCAGGGATCTAGCGGGAGATTAGAGACCCAGTACTTC
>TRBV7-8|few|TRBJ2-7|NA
CASSLRLPLRDGTYEQYF
TGTGCCAGCAGCCTCCGGCTCCCGCTCCGGGACGGTACCTACGAGCAGTACTTC
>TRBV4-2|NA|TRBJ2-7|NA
CASSQDIQAYEQYF
TGTGCCAGCAGCCAAGATATTCAAGCCTACGAGCAGTACTTC
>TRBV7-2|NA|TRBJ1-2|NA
CASSATGYKDYGYTF
TGTGCCAGCAGCGCCACAGGGTACAAAGACTATGGCTACACCTTC
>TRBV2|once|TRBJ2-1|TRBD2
CASVWASGRNEQFF
TGTGCCAGCGTGTGGGCTAGCGGGAGAAATGAGCAGTTCTTC
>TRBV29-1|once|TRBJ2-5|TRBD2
CSVVIGGLEYETQYF
TGCAGCGTTGTGATCGGGGGACTAGAGTATGAGACCCAGTACTTC
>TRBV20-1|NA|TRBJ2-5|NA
CSARDIRGLAETQYF
TGCAGTGCTAGAGATATACGCGGTCTCGCGGAGACCCAGTACTTC
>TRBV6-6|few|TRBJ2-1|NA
CASSYSIGRGGNEQFF
TGTGCCAGCAGTTACTCGATAGGCAGGGGAGGTAATGAGCAGTTCTTC
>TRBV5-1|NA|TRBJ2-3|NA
CASSFERASEFTDTQYF
TGCGCCAGCAGCTTCGAGCGAGCTAGCGAGTTTACAGATACGCAGTATTTT
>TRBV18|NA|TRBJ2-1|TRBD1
CASSPGTGGHNEQFF
TGTGCCAGCTCACCCGGGACAGGGGGTCACAATGAGCAGTTCTTC
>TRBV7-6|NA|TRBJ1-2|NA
CASSYRVMGYGYTF
TGTGCCAGCAGCTACAGGGTAATGGGCTATGGCTACACCTTC
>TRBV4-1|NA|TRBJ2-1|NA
CASSDRSIGNEQFF
TGCGCCAGCAGCGACCGATCCATTGGCAATGAGCAGTTCTTC
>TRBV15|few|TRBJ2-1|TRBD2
CATSRDFEAGNRYEQFF
TGTGCCACCAGCAGAGATTTCGAAGCGGGGAATCGATATGAGCAGTTCTTC
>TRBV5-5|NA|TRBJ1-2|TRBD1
CASRPSGGPGGGYTF
TGTGCCAGCAGGCCCTCAGGGGGGCCTGGAGGTGGCTACACCTTC
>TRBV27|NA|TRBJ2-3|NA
CASSTLPGTLTDTQYF
TGTGCCAGCAGTACCCTGCCGGGGACACTCACAGATACGCAGTATTTT
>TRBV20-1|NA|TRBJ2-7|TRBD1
CSATRGDRVLHEQYF
TGCAGTGCTACTAGGGGGGACAGGGTACTACACGAGCAGTACTTC
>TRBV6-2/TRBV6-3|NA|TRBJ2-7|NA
CASSYSGAWGSYEQYF
TGTGCCAGCAGTTACTCAGGGGCGTGGGGCTCCTACGAGCAGTACTTC
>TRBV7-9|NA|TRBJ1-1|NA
CASRPSTQGRVMNTEAFF
TGTGCCAGCAGGCCATCTACTCAGGGGCGCGTCATGAACACTGAAGCTTTCTTT
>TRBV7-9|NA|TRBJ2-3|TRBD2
CASSSSGVDTQYF
TGTGCCAGCAGCTCTAGCGGGGTAGATACGCAGTATTTT
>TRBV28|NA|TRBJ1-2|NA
CASRPSGGRDYGYTF
TGTGCCAGCAGGCCCTCCGGGGGGCGCGACTATGGCTACACCTTC
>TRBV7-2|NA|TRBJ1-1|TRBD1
CASSLGLGTGGKSTEAFF
TGTGCCAGCAGCTTAGGCCTTGGGACAGGGGGCAAGAGCACTGAAGCTTTCTTT
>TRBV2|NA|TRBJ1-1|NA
CASSDDFEGSTEAFF
TGTGCCAGCAGTGACGATTTTGAGGGGTCCACTGAAGCTTTCTTT
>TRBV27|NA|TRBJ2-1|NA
CASSIDLARVREFF
TGTGCCAGCAGTATAGATTTAGCGAGGGTCCGTGAGTTCTTC
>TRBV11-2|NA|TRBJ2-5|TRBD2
CASSQRGLADIYNEQYF
TGTGCCAGCAGCCAGAGGGGACTAGCGGACATATACAATGAGCAGTACTTC
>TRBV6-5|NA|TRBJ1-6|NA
CASSRGAGSNSPLHF
TGTGCCAGCAGCCGGGGGGCAGGGAGCAATTCACCCCTCCACTTT
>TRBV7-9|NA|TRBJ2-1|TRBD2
CASLPSGRLTSNEQFF
TGTGCCAGCCTACCTAGCGGGAGACTTACTAGCAATGAGCAGTTCTTC
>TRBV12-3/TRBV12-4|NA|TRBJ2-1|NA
CASSLGPGAYNEQFF
TGTGCCAGCAGCCTCGGTCCAGGGGCCTACAATGAGCAGTTCTTC
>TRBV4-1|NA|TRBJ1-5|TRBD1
CASGQETGTGFNQPQHF
TGCGCCAGCGGCCAAGAAACCGGGACAGGGTTCAATCAGCCCCAGCATTTT
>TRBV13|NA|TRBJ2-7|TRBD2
CASSLRREGYEQYF
TGTGCCAGCAGCTTACGGCGGGAGGGGTACGAGCAGTACTTC
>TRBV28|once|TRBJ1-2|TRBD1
CASSLFSGTGFNYGYTF
TGTGCCAGCAGTTTATTCTCCGGGACAGGGTTTAACTATGGCTACACCTTC
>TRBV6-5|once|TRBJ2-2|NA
CASSYSPGRVGELFF
TGTGCCAGCAGTTACTCGCCGGGGCGGGTCGGGGAGCTGTTTTTT
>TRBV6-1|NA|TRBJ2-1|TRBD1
CASSPGTGKSNEQFF
TGTGCCAGCAGTCCCGGGACAGGGAAGTCCAATGAGCAGTTCTTC
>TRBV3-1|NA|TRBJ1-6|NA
CASMGSANSPLHF
TGTGCCAGCATGGGCAGTGCTAATTCACCCCTCCACTTT
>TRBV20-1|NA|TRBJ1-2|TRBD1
CSANGQGKDTF
TGCAGTGCTAACGGACAGGGTAAAGACACCTTC
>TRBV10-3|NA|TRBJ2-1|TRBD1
CAISSTPGQGVLANEQFF
TGTGCCATCAGCTCAACCCCCGGACAGGGCGTGTTGGCAAATGAGCAGTTCTTC
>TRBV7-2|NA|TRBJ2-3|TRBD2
CASSPWTSGGAAGTDTQYF
TGTGCCAGCAGCCCCTGGACTAGCGGGGGGGCGGCGGGCACAGATACGCAGTATTTT
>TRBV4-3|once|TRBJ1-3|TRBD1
CASSPGTGSGNTIYF
TGCGCCAGCAGCCCAGGGACAGGGAGTGGAAACACCATATATTTT
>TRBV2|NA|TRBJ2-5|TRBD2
CASSVGLAETQYF
TGTGCCAGCAGTGTTGGACTAGCAGAGACCCAGTACTTC
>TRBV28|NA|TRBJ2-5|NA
CASSLLPGKGPETQYF
TGTGCCAGCAGTTTACTCCCTGGTAAAGGCCCGGAGACCCAGTACTTC
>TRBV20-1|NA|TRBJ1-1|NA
CSAPLTEYTEAFF
TGCAGTGCTCCTCTGACGGAATACACTGAAGCTTTCTTT
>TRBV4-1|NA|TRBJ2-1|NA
CASSQGPGERNEQFF
TGCGCCAGCAGCCAAGGACCGGGAGAACGCAATGAGCAGTTCTTC
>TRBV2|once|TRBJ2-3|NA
CASSDISRIDTQYF
TGTGCCAGCAGTGATATTAGCCGGATAGATACGCAGTATTTT
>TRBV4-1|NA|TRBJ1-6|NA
CASSQADSPLHF
TGCGCCAGCAGCCAAGCAGACTCACCCCTCCACTTT
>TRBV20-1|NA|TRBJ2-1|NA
CSADQVSYNEQFF
TGCAGTGCCGATCAGGTGTCCTACAATGAGCAGTTCTTC
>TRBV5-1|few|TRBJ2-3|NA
CASSLDGAGVTDTQYF
TGCGCCAGCAGCTTGGACGGGGCAGGGGTTACAGATACGCAGTATTTT
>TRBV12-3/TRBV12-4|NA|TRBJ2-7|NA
CASRPDSSYNEQYF
TGTGCCAGCCGACCAGATAGCTCCTACAATGAGCAGTACTTC
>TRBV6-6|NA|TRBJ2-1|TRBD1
CASSYRYRGLWYNEQFF
TGTGCCAGCAGTTACCGGTACAGGGGGCTATGGTACAATGAGCAGTTCTTC
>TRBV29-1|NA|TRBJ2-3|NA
CSEVRLGHTQYF
TGCAGCGAGGTGCGGTTGGGGCATACGCAGTATTTT
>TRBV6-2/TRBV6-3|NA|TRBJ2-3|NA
CASSMTKDTQYF
TGTGCCAGCAGTATGACTAAGGATACGCAGTATTTT
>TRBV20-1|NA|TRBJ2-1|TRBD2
CSAKTSGRVIEQFF
TGCAGTGCTAAGACTAGCGGGAGAGTGATTGAGCAGTTCTTC